A single sample is the source of the 4 T cell receptor beta chains below, sequenced in a study of early T cells in non-severe SARS-CoV-2 infection. TCRdb itself ran the 5' RACE reads through MiXCR, one entry per CDR3 protein. The sample lists some 30,000 distinct CDR3 sequences, about 3.9% occurring once. The sequenced sample consisted of whole blood. The receptors shown here come from an adult who was a healthcare worker with PCR-confirmed SARS-CoV-2 infection or an uninfected control (not recorded which).

The table lists this clonotype with many counts. The gene calls are TRBV12-3 or TRBV12-4 and TRBJ1-5, with unresolved D. The CDR3 spans 13 residues. V was clipped by 2 bases and J by 5 bases, with 7 bases between them. CDR3 in amino acids: CASSLQEDQPQHF. Here the CDR3 DNA reads TGTGCCAGCAGTTTACAGGAAGATCAGCCCCAGCATTTT.

This clonotype occurred many times. The genes are TRBV3-1 and TRBJ2-6; D remains ambiguous. Germline loops: CDR1 LGHDT, CDR2 YNNKEL (reference sequence). V dropped 9 bases and J dropped 2 bases, with 5 bases sitting between them. CDR3 length equals 12 residues. CDR3 in amino acids: CASTAGANVLTF. In DNA form, the CDR3 reads TGTGCCAGTACTGCTGGGGCCAACGTCCTGACTTTC.

This clonotype was detected only a few times. The chain is built from TRBV6-4 and TRBJ1-2; the D gene is possibly TRBD1 (5 bases). Per germline, CDR1 MRHNA and CDR2 SNTAGT. The CDR3 has 13 amino acids. V was clipped by 10 bases and J by 6 bases, with 18 bases between them. The CDR3 here is CATSRDSQDGYTF. CDR3 coding DNA: TGTGCCACCTCTCGGGACTCCCAGGATGGCTACACCTTC.

This clonotype has at least ten counts. The chain carries TRBV19 and TRBJ1-2, with D uncertain. CDR1 LNHDA and CDR2 SQIVND come from the germline V gene (reference sequence). CDR3 length: 15 amino acids. V dropped 7 bases and J dropped 6 bases, with 21 bases sitting between them. In nucleotides, the CDR3 is TGTGCCAGTAATGAGTACTCTTTAGGACGGAATGGCTACACCTTC. Protein sequence: CASNEYSLGRNGYTF.